One and the same sample provided the 9 T cell receptor beta chains below, sequenced in a study of blood T cell repertoires in COVID-19. Profiling relied on immunoSEQ multiplex PCR, and the TCRdb table lists in-frame clones only, not all of them. This table has about 140,000 clones, about 86% appearing once. The sequenced sample was peripheral blood. The receptors derive from a woman aged 60-70 years with acute or convalescent COVID-19.

This sequence joins TRBV30 and TRBJ1-5; D gene unclear. The CDR3 has 15 amino acids. The germline gives CDR1 GTSNPN, CDR2 SVGIG (reference sequence). Trimming took 1 base from V and 7 from J, leaving 17 bases between them. CDR3 region: CAWSALDASMQPQHF. The CDR3 DNA sequence: TGTGCCTGGAGTGCCCTCGACGCTAGTATGCAGCCCCAGCATTTT.

This chain links TRBV6-1 with TRBJ1-2, with 7 nucleotides matching TRBD1. The junction had 2 bases not matched to a gene; V was cut back by 0 bases and J by 7 bases. The CDR3 is 13 residues long. CDR1 is MNHNS and CDR2 is SASEGT in the germline V gene. The CDR3 nucleotides read TGTGCCAGCAGTGAAGCTACAGGGGCTGGCTACACCTTC. Its protein product is CASSEATGAGYTF.

The chain is built from TRBV18 and TRBJ2-7, with a tentative D call TRBD1 (6 bases). In germline, CDR1 is KGHSH, CDR2 LQKENI. Trimming removed 3 bases at V and 3 bases at J, with 12 bases between. The CDR3 is 14 residues long. The CDR3 nucleotides read TGTGCCAGCTCACCGCAGGGGAGCTTCTACGAGCAGTACTTC. Amino acid sequence: CASSPQGSFYEQYF.

The chain carries TRBV7-9 and TRBJ2-7; 7 positions agree with TRBD2. The V gene's germline CDR1 is SEHNR and CDR2 FQNEAQ (reference sequence). J was trimmed by 0 bases and V by 5 bases; bases with no gene match: 7. This CDR3 has 15 residues. Here the CDR3 reads CASSLGGSSSYEQYF. In DNA, the CDR3 is TGTGCCAGCAGCCTCGGGGGGTCAAGCTCCTACGAGCAGTACTTC. The whole variable domain, remainder taken from reference TRBV7-9 and TRBJ2-7, is DTGVSQNPRHKITKRGQNVTFRCDPISEHNRLYWYRQTLGQGPEFLTYFQNEAQLEKSRLLSDRFSAERPKGSFSTLEIQRTEQGDSAMYLCASSLGGSSSYEQYFGPGTRLTVT.

The chain uses TRBV18 and TRBJ1-2; no reliable D call. Trimming shortened V by 3 bases and J by 0 bases, and 5 bases separated the two germline ends. Germline V gene sequence: CDR1 KGHSH, CDR2 LQKENI. The CDR3 is 13 residues long. The chain's CDR3 is CASSPGPNYGYTF. CDR3 DNA: TGTGCCAGCTCACCTGGGCCTAACTATGGCTACACCTTC.

For this clone: Germline and junction disagree at one end, which may indicate a read error. The V gene is TRBV7-7, the J gene TRBJ2-5; 9 nucleotides line up with TRBD1. The germline V gene has CDR1 SSHAT and CDR2 FNYEAQ (reference sequence). CDR3 length equals 13 residues. The CDR3 region is CASSRDREETQYF. The CDR3 DNA is TGTGCTAGCAGCCGGGACAGGGAAGAGACCCAGTACTTC. Supplemented by reference TRBV7-7 and TRBJ2-5, the full variable domain reads GAGVSQSPRYKVTKRGQDVTLRCDPISSHATLYWYQQALGQGPEFLTYFNYEAQPDKSGLPSDRFSAERPEGSISTLTIQRTEQRDSAMYRCASSRDREETQYFGPGTRLLVL.

The genes are TRBV7-2 and TRBJ1-3; D remains unclear. The CDR3 totals 17 residues. V lost 5 bases to trimming and J lost 4 bases, with 21 bases between them. Germline V gene data show CDR1 as SGHTA and CDR2 as FQGNSA. The CDR3 here is CASSPLIRGLKGNTIYF. The CDR3 DNA follows: TGTGCCAGCAGCCCACTTATACGAGGGCTCAAAGGAAACACCATATATTTT. Full variable domain (missing parts from reference TRBV7-2 and TRBJ1-3): GAGVSQSPSNKVTEKGKDVELRCDPISGHTALYWYRQSLGQGLEFLIYFQGNSAPDKSGLPSDRFSAERTGGSVSTLTIQRTQQEDSAVYLCASSPLIRGLKGNTIYFGEGSWLTVV.

This clone came up a few times. The genes are TRBV7-6 and TRBJ2-1; tentatively, D is TRBD1 (6 bases). V was shortened by 5 bases and J by 7 bases, with 33 bases between the two germline ends. Germline V gene sequence: CDR1 SGHVS, CDR2 FNYEAQ. The CDR3 sequence is 20 residues long. The CDR3: CASSQGFGSVTLVGKNEQFF. CDR3 in DNA: TGTGCCAGCAGCCAGGGGTTTGGCAGCGTTACATTGGTCGGAAAAAATGAGCAGTTCTTC.

V gene TRBV24-1 combines with J gene TRBJ2-5, with 11 bases matching TRBD1. The germline V gene has CDR1 KGHDR and CDR2 SFDVKD. CDR3 length: 17 residues. Trimming took 4 bases from V and 3 from J; bases not matched to a gene: 9. The CDR3, as DNA: TGTGCCACCAGTGACCCTCGGACAGGGGGCGGGGAAGAGACCCAGTACTTC. This encodes CATSDPRTGGGEETQYF.